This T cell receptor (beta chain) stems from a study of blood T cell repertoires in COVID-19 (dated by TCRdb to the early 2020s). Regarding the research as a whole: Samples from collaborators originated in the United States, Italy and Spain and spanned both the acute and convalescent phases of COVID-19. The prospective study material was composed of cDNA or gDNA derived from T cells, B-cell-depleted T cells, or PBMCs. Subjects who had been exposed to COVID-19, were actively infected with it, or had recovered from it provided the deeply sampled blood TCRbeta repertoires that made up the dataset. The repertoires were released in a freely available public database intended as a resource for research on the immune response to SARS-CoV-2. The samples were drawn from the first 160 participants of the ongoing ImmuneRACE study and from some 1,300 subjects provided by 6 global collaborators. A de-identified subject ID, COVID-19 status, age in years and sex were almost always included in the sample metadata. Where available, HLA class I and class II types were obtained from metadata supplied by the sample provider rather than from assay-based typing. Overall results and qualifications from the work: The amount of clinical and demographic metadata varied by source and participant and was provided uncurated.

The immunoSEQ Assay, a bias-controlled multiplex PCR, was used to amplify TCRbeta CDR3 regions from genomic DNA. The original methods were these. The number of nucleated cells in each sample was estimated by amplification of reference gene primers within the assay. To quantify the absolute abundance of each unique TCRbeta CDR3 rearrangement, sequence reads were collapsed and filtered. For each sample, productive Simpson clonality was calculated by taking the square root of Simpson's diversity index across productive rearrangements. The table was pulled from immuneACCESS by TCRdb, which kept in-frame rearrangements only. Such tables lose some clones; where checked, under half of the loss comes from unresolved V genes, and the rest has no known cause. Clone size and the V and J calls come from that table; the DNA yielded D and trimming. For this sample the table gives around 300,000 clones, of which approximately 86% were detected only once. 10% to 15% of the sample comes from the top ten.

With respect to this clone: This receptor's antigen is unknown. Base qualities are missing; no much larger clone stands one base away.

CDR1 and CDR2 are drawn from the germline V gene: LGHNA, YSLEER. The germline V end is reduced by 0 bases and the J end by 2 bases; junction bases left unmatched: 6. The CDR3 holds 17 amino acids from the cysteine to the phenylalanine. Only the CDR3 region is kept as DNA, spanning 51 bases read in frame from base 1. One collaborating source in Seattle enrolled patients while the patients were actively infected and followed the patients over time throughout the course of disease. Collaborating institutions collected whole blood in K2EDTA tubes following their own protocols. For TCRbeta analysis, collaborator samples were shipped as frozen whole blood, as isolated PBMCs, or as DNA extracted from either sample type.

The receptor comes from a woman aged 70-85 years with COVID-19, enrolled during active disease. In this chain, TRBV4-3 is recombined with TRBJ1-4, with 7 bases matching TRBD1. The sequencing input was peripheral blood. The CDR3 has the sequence CASSQDSQGRTNEKLFF. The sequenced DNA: TGCGCCAGCAGCCAAGACTCACAGGGGCGTACTAATGAAAAACTGTTTTTT.